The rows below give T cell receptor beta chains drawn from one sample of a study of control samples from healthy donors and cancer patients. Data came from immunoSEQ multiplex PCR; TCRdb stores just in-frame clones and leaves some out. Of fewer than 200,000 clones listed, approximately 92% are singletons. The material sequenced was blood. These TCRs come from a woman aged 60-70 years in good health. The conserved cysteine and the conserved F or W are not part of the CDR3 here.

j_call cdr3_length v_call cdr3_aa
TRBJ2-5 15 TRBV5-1 ASSLGLAGGPGETQY
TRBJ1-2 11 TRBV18 ASSPPAGLGYT
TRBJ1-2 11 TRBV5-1 ASSLEGLDGYT
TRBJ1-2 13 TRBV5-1 ASSLGFRGNYGYT
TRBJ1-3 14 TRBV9 ASSVVDTGAVGTIY
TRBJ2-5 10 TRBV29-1 SVKLRWETQY
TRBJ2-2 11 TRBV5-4 ASSLWGLGELF
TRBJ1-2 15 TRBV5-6 ASSLEGSIERAYGYT
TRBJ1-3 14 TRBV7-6 ASSPSQGGGGNTIY
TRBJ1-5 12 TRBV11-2 ASSLEASNQPQH
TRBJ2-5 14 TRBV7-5 ARSRRGSAGGKTQY
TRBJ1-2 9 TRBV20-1 SAPIPGYYT
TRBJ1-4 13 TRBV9 ASSPQTGEGEKLF
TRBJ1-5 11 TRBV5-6 ASSFEGGQPQH
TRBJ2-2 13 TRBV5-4 ASSLAGGPHGELF
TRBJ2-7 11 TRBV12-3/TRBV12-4 ASSLGTADEQY
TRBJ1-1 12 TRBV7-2 ASSRDRGDTEAF
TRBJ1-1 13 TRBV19 ASSIDLGRMPEAF
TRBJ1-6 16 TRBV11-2 ASSPGILSPVNNSPLH
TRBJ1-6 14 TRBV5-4 ASQTSGQGAHSPLH
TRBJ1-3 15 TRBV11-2 ASSRTGVSLSGNTIY
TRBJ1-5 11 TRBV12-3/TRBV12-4 ASSLGSNQPQH
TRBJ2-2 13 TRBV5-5 ASSLSVASTGELF
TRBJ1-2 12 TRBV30 AWSGQGGGYGYT
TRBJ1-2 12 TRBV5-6 ASSLMFANYGYT
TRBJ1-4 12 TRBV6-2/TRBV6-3 ASSQGLKGEKLF
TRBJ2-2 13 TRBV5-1 ASSPGQGNTGELF
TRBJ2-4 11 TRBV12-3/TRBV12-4 ASGAGAKNIQY
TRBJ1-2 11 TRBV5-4 ASSLGSGYGYT
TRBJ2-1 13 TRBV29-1 SVDPVGGSYNEQF
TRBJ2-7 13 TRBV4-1 ASSQDGGGVTEQY
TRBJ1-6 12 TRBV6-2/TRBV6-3 ASSRDLGNSPLH
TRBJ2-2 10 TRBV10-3 AISAEDGELF
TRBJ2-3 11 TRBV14 ASSQDTTGTQY
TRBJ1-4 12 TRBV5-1 ASSLGSVNEKLF
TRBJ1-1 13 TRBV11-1 ASSLTVGRGTEAF
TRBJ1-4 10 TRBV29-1 SVEVGAEKLF
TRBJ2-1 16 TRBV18 ASSPPGTLGFSYNEQF
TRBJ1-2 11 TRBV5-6 ASSRGPNYGYT
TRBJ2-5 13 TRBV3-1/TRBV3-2 ASSQFLTRGETQY
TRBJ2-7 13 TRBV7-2 ASSSAGSQSYEQY
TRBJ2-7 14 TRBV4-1 ASSLGSPGSALEQY
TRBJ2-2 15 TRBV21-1 ASSTALSGAHTGELF